These 22 T cell receptor beta chains came from one sample sequenced in a study of blood T cell repertoires in COVID-19 (dated by TCRdb to the early 2020s). The library was built by means of the immunoSEQ multiplex PCR assay. TCRdb stores this immuneACCESS table with in-frame sequences only. Part of the clones is absent; in the studies checked, under half of the shortfall reflects unresolved V genes, and no reason is known for the rest. The sample table lists 150,000 to 200,000 clones, 90% to 95% of them with a count of one. The ten top clones hold approximately 2% of the sample. Source material: peripheral blood. The receptors were sampled from a woman aged 55-69 years with COVID-19, enrolled during active disease.

The chain has TRBV7-8 and TRBJ2-1; maybe TRBD2 (5 bases). This CDR3 is built from 15 residues. In germline, CDR1 is SGHVS, CDR2 FQNEAQ. V lost 6 bases and J lost 0, with 12 bases in between. The chain's CDR3 is CASSVDSRSYNEQFF. The CDR3 DNA is TGTGCCAGCAGTGTGGACTCCCGCTCCTACAATGAGCAGTTCTTC.

The J gene is TRBJ2-1, the V gene TRBV5-4; 9 bases agree with TRBD2. CDR1 is SGHNT, CDR2 YYREEE, per germline (reference sequence). This CDR3 is 16 amino acids long. V lost 4 bases to trimming and J lost 8 bases; unmatched junction nucleotides: 13. In DNA form, the CDR3 reads TGTGCCAGCAGCCTGTCAGGCGGGGGGGCTCTGTATGAGCAGTTCTTC. This gives the protein CASSLSGGGALYEQFF.

CDR3 in amino acids: CASSPLAGQVVREQFF. The CDR3 DNA reads as TGTGCCAGCAGCCCACTCGCGGGACAGGTGGTAAGGGAGCAGTTCTTC. The chain links TRBV9 to TRBJ2-1; TRBD1 agrees at 8 bases. V lost 4 bases to trimming and J lost 10 bases; unmatched junction nucleotides: 16. Germline lookup yields CDR1 SGDLS and CDR2 YYNGEE. This CDR3 is 16 amino acids long. Filled out from reference TRBV9 and TRBJ2-1, the complete variable domain reads DSGVTQTPKHLITATGQRVTLRCSPRSGDLSVYWYQQSLDQGLQFLIQYYNGEERAKGNILERFSAQQFPDLHSELNLSSLELGDSALYFCASSPLAGQVVREQFFGPGTRLTVL.

The chain links TRBV7-3 to TRBJ2-3, with D maybe TRBD2 (5 bases). The germline gives CDR1 SGHTA, CDR2 FQGTGA. V dropped 6 bases and J dropped 3 bases, with 10 bases sitting between them. CDR3 length: 13 residues. DNA for the CDR3: TGTGCCAGCAGTCTCGGGGTTACAGATACGCAGTATTTT. This encodes CASSLGVTDTQYF.

The J gene is TRBJ1-4, the V gene TRBV5-6, with D possibly TRBD1 on 5 matching bases. Between the trimmed V and J ends, which lost 4 bases and 8 bases, there was a span of 21 bases. Germline CDR1 SGHDT, CDR2 YYEEEE. This CDR3 has 16 amino acids. CDR3 residues: CASSADSGGGFEKLFF. In DNA form, the CDR3 reads TGTGCCAGCAGCGCGGATAGTGGGGGAGGATTCGAAAAACTGTTTTTT.

The chain employs TRBV7-9 and TRBJ1-6; the match to TRBD1 covers 8 bases. From germline, CDR1 is SEHNR and CDR2 FQNEAQ (reference sequence). V gave up 5 bases and J gave up 10 bases; unmatched junction bases: 7. The length of the CDR3 is 14 residues. The CDR3 bases are TGTGCCAGCAGCCTCTTTGGGACAGGATCACCCCTCCACTTT. Protein sequence: CASSLFGTGSPLHF.

The genes are TRBV25-1 and TRBJ2-7, with D possibly being TRBD1 (6 bases). The ends were cut back, 4 bases at V and 2 bases at J, with 9 bases in the middle. Germline V gene sequence: CDR1 MGHDK, CDR2 SYGVNS. The CDR3 spans 13 residues. The CDR3 DNA sequence: TGTGCCAGCAGTGTCACAGGGACCTACGAGCAGTACTTC. Translation gives CASSVTGTYEQYF.

The chain joins TRBV15 to TRBJ2-5; TRBD1 matches 11 bases. Per germline, CDR1 LNHNV and CDR2 YYDKDF (reference sequence). The CDR3 spans 17 residues. J lost 4 bases, V lost 2 bases, and 9 bases had no gene match. CDR3 nucleotides: TGTGCCACCAGCAGAATTAGGACAGGGGGCTTGTCAGAGACCCAGTACTTC. Translated: CATSRIRTGGLSETQYF.

The chain carries TRBV7-6 and TRBJ1-4, with D unclear. V was trimmed by 7 bases and J by 8 bases, leaving 17 bases between them. The CDR3 totals 14 residues. The germline CDR1 and CDR2 sequences are SGHVS and FNYEAQ. CDR3 sequence: CASTPGDLGEKLFF. The CDR3 DNA reads TGTGCCAGCACCCCCGGGGATTTAGGGGAAAAACTGTTTTTT. Together with reference TRBV7-6 and TRBJ1-4, the CDR3 gives the full variable domain: GAGVSQSPRYKVTKRGQDVALRCDPISGHVSLYWYRQALGQGPEFLTYFNYEAQQDKSGLPNDRFSAERPEGSISTLTIQRTEQRDSAMYRCASTPGDLGEKLFFGSGTQLSVL.

The chain carries TRBV6-5 and TRBJ1-2; D gene unclear. The CDR3 is 16 amino acids. Germline CDR1 is MNHEY and CDR2 is SVGAGI. V lost 0 bases and J 0 bases, leaving 11 bases between the germline ends. The CDR3 is CASSYSSGPPNYGYTF. CDR3 nucleotide sequence: TGTGCCAGCAGTTACTCATCAGGCCCGCCTAACTATGGCTACACCTTC.

V is TRBV3-1 (or the pseudogene TRBV3-2) and J is TRBJ2-7, with D unresolved. Per the germline V gene, CDR1 is LGHDT and CDR2 is YNNKEL (reference sequence). There are 14 residues in the CDR3. Trimming shortened V by 8 bases and J by 3 bases, and 17 bases separated the two germline ends. The CDR3 reads CASCLSFSVYEQYF. CDR3 nucleotide sequence: TGTGCCAGCTGTCTGTCTTTTTCGGTCTACGAGCAGTACTTC.

CDR3 sequence reads: CASSPGTGYPEQYF. DNA of the CDR3: TGCGCCAGCAGCCCCGGGACAGGGTATCCCGAGCAGTACTTC. J is TRBJ2-7 and V is TRBV5-1; 9 bases align to TRBD1. CDR3 length: 14 amino acids. V was pared by 4 bases and J by 6 bases, with 8 bases of the junction left unmatched. From germline, CDR1 is SGHRS and CDR2 YFSETQ. The full variable domain, completed using reference TRBV5-1 and TRBJ2-7, is KAGVTQTPRYLIKTRGQQVTLSCSPISGHRSVSWYQQTPGQGLQFLFEYFSETQRNKGNFPGRFSGRQFSNSRSEMNVSTLELGDSALYLCASSPGTGYPEQYFGPGTRLTVT.

The chain joins TRBV3-1 (or the pseudogene TRBV3-2) to TRBJ1-2, with TRBD1 matching over 7 bases. The trim removed 1 base at V and 6 bases at J, leaving 5 bases unmatched. The CDR3 totals 14 residues. CDR1 is LGHDT, CDR2 YNNKEL, per germline (reference sequence). The CDR3 spells CASSQGRQGDGYTF. For the CDR3, the DNA is TGTGCCAGCAGCCAAGGGCGACAGGGCGATGGCTACACCTTC.

This chain links TRBV5-8 with TRBJ2-2, with D perhaps matching TRBD1 (6 bases). Germline values: CDR1 SGHTS, CDR2 YDEGEE. The CDR3 has 14 amino acids. Trimming pared 3 bases from V and 1 base from J, leaving 7 bases between. This CDR3 is CASSSRGNTGELFF. As DNA, the CDR3 is TGTGCCAGCAGCTCCAGGGGGAACACCGGGGAGCTGTTTTTT.

The rearrangement joins TRBV6-1 to TRBJ2-7, with TRBD2 matching over 12 bases. The junction had 4 bases not matched to a gene; V was cut back by 5 bases and J by 2 bases. The CDR3 loop spans 15 amino acids. CDR1 and CDR2 from the germline V gene are MNHNS and SASEGT. This chain's CDR3 is CASSLTSGGTYEQYF. CDR3 DNA sequence: TGTGCCAGCAGTCTGACTAGCGGGGGAACCTACGAGCAGTACTTC.

The rearrangement joins TRBV6-4 to TRBJ2-3; D is unclear. Trimming left V 5 bases short and J 3 bases short, with 21 bases between. Germline V gives CDR1 MRHNA, CDR2 SNTAGT. The CDR3 totals 17 residues. The CDR3 loop is CASSPNAPPHTTDTQYF. The CDR3 nucleotides are TGTGCCAGCAGTCCAAACGCCCCACCCCATACAACAGATACGCAGTATTTT.

This chain connects TRBV5-1 to TRBJ2-1; 10 bases are shared with TRBD2. This CDR3 is built from 17 residues. The V gene's germline CDR1 is SGHRS and CDR2 YFSETQ. V was clipped by 3 bases and J by 3 bases; unmatched bases: 9. The CDR3 DNA is TGCGCCAGCAGCTGGGTGGGTCTAGCGGGGGTCTACAATGAGCAGTTCTTC. It translates to CASSWVGLAGVYNEQFF. Supplemented by reference TRBV5-1 and TRBJ2-1, the full variable domain reads KAGVTQTPRYLIKTRGQQVTLSCSPISGHRSVSWYQQTPGQGLQFLFEYFSETQRNKGNFPGRFSGRQFSNSRSEMNVSTLELGDSALYLCASSWVGLAGVYNEQFFGPGTRLTVL.

The chain couples TRBV15 to TRBJ2-7; D unclear. The germline CDR1 and CDR2 sequences are LNHNV and YYDKDF (reference sequence). V lost 1 base, J lost 10 bases, and 11 bases lay in between. The CDR3 runs to 12 residues. In DNA, the CDR3 is TGTGCCACCAGCAGAGGATTATCAAGCCAGTACTTC. Amino acids: CATSRGLSSQYF.

This rearrangement joins TRBV27 to TRBJ1-2, with 8 bases matching TRBD1. CDR1 and CDR2 (germline): MNHEY, SMNVEV (reference sequence). This CDR3 has 15 residues. The J segment lost 5 bases and the V segment lost 5 bases, leaving 10 bases of the junction unmatched. CDR3 nucleotides: TGTGCCAGCAGTGCCCAGGGGGCTGTAGGTTATGGCTACACCTTC. This encodes CASSAQGAVGYGYTF.

This chain connects TRBV6-5 to TRBJ2-1; weak D call: TRBD2 (6 bases). The length of the CDR3 is 14 residues. V dropped 2 bases and J dropped 9 bases, with 14 bases sitting between them. CDR1 is MNHEY and CDR2 is SVGAGI in the germline V gene. CDR3 protein: CASSYRTSFGEQFF. The CDR3 DNA sequence: TGTGCCAGCAGTTACCGTACTAGCTTTGGTGAGCAGTTCTTC.

This clone was observed a few times. The chain recombines TRBV7-8 with TRBJ1-2; TRBD1 is a possible D gene (6 bases). The CDR3 consists of 16 residues. Trimming took 3 bases from V and 3 from J, leaving 17 bases between them. CDR1 and CDR2 from the germline V gene are SGHVS and FQNEAQ. The CDR3 DNA reads as TGTGCCAGCAGCTTCTCTCGGACGCCAGGGGACTATGGCTACACCTTC. Its protein is CASSFSRTPGDYGYTF.

This chain uses TRBV2 with TRBJ2-3; TRBD2 agrees at 11 bases. Germline lookup yields CDR1 SNHLY and CDR2 FYNNEI. The CDR3 length is 16 residues. The ends lost 7 bases at V and 3 bases at J; junction bases unmatched: 9. As DNA, the CDR3 is TGTGCCAGCAAGGAATTGACTAGCGGGGCGACAGATACGCAGTATTTT. Residues: CASKELTSGATDTQYF.